This section outlines one T cell receptor (beta chain) sequence together with its context. Its antigen remains unknown. This CDR3 region has 14 residues. The V and J ends lost 2 bases and 7 bases respectively, with 11 bases between them. Germline V gives CDR1 LNHNV, CDR2 YYDKDF (reference sequence). This sample was taken from a study of T cell repertoires in cytomegalovirus infection. As for the study in general: Recently described HLA-C-restricted plus well-studied HLA-B-restricted CMV epitopes were used. In public TCR beta signatures, there were indications of both CMV infection and matching HLA type. Study conclusions and caveats: Cumulative public TCR beta family frequency identified CMV carriers with the relevant HLA.

TCRdb called the reads again in MiXCR, with one record for every CDR3 protein. The table includes about 770,000 distinct CDR3 sequences, under 35% detected once. This sample comprised cultured CD8+ T cells from PBMCs, obtained from culture after CMV antigen stimulation. This TCR derives from a human donor in good health (CMV status not recorded). Some clones in this sample may be carry-over from other donors' samples. This chain links TRBV15 with TRBJ1-4, with D possibly being TRBD1 (5 bases). DNA of the CDR3: TGTGCCACCAGCAGACAAGGGGTGGCTGAAAAACTGTTTTTT. Protein: CATSRQGVAEKLFF.